This passage covers 18 T cell receptor beta chains from one sample sequenced in a study of blood T cell repertoires in COVID-19. Clones were sequenced by immunoSEQ multiplex PCR, and TCRdb holds only the in-frame ones, with some missing. Of fewer than 250,000 clones listed, roughly 89% were seen once; the top ten hold around 2.9%. Sequenced: PBMCs or T cells enriched from blood (not recorded which). These receptors were obtained from a woman in her twenties or thirties who had been exposed to COVID-19.

This clone was found once. The rearrangement links TRBV7-3 to TRBJ1-6; no reliable D call. The V end was cut by 5 bases, the J end by 10 bases, with 18 bases between. CDR3 length: 15 amino acids. The germline V gene has CDR1 SGHTA and CDR2 FQGTGA. CDR3 DNA: TGTGCCAGCAGCCCGACCGGGTCCGCAATGTCACCCCTCCACTTT. It yields the protein CASSPTGSAMSPLHF. Complete variable domain (other parts from reference TRBV7-3 and TRBJ1-6): GAGVSQTPSNKVTEKGKYVELRCDPISGHTALYWYRQSLGQGPEFLIYFQGTGAADDSGLPNDRFFAVRPEGSVSTLKIQRTERGDSAVYLCASSPTGSAMSPLHFGNGTRLTVT.

This CDR3 is CAISESLTGLSSGANVLTF. CDR3 coding DNA: TGTGCCATCAGTGAGTCTTTGACAGGCCTAAGCTCTGGGGCCAACGTCCTGACTTTC. The V gene is TRBV10-3, the J gene TRBJ2-6; D is perhaps TRBD1 (6 bases). Germline CDR1 ENHRY, CDR2 SYGVKD. The CDR3 spans 19 residues. With 0 bases removed from V and 0 bases from J, the gap between germline ends came to 15 bases.

V and J are TRBV19 and TRBJ2-3; TRBD2 is a possible D gene (6 bases). Germline loops: CDR1 LNHDA, CDR2 SQIVND (reference sequence). Deletions cut 6 bases from V and 0 bases from J, with 16 bases between. This CDR3 has 16 amino acids. The CDR3 is CASRGRMGTSTDTQYF. CDR3 in DNA: TGTGCCAGTAGGGGCCGTATGGGGACTAGCACAGATACGCAGTATTTT.

The count of this clone is one. The rearrangement links TRBV3-1 (or the pseudogene TRBV3-2) to TRBJ1-1; a possible D gene is TRBD1 (6 bases). Per germline, CDR1 LGHDT and CDR2 YNNKEL (reference sequence). The CDR3 runs to 15 residues. The V and J ends lost 3 bases and 4 bases respectively, with 15 bases between them. CDR3 bases: TGTGCCAGCAGCCATATTGGACAGTTCGGCACTGAAGCTTTCTTT. The encoded protein is CASSHIGQFGTEAFF.

The chain recombines TRBV10-3 with TRBJ1-2, with 8 positions matching TRBD1. Unmatched junction bases numbered 14, after V lost 6 bases and J lost 5 bases. This CDR3 contains 16 residues. Germline V gene sequence: CDR1 ENHRY, CDR2 SYGVKD. CDR3 residues: CAISSGGLGEGYGYTF. As DNA, the CDR3 is TGTGCCATCAGCTCAGGGGGCCTGGGGGAGGGATATGGCTACACCTTC.

The chain employs TRBV19 and TRBJ2-1; 15 bases match TRBD2. The germline V gene encodes CDR1 LNHDA and CDR2 SQIVND (reference sequence). Losses at the gene ends were 7 bases for V and 14 bases for J; bases not matched to a gene: 12. The CDR3 length is 15 residues. The CDR3 coding sequence is TGTGCCAGTACCCTGAGGACTAGCGGGGGGGCCGGGAAGTTCTTC. It codes for CASTLRTSGGAGKFF.

The chain uses TRBV2 and TRBJ1-6; 7 bases are a match to TRBD1. Germline loops: CDR1 SNHLY, CDR2 FYNNEI. The length of the CDR3 is 18 residues. With V trimmed by 6 bases and J by 7 bases, 18 bases remained unmatched. CDR3 protein: CASSFTPRGTEPNSPLHF. The CDR3 DNA is TGTGCCAGCAGCTTCACCCCAAGGGGGACAGAGCCGAATTCACCCCTCCACTTT.

CDR3 in DNA: TGTGCCAGCAGCGAAGAAGGGTCGGGGAGCTATGGCTACACCTTC. Translation gives CASSEEGSGSYGYTF. The chain couples TRBV7-8 to TRBJ1-2; no firm D call. The V gene's germline CDR1 is SGHVS and CDR2 FQNEAQ. V was cut by 5 bases and J by 4 bases, with 17 bases left in between. The CDR3 contains 15 residues.

This chain connects TRBV29-1 to TRBJ1-1; possibly TRBD1 for D (5 bases). Looked up from germline, CDR1 is SQVTM and CDR2 is ANQGSEA. The CDR3 has 13 amino acids. V lost 7 bases and J 4 bases, leaving 16 bases between the germline ends. The CDR3 here is CSETKGSGTEAFF. CDR3 nucleotides: TGCAGCGAAACCAAGGGGTCGGGCACTGAAGCTTTCTTT.

This rearrangement joins TRBV24-1 to TRBJ2-5, with D perhaps matching TRBD1 (5 bases). V shed 5 bases and J shed 3 bases, with 9 bases lying between them. Germline CDR1 KGHDR, CDR2 SFDVKD. The CDR3 has 13 residues. In DNA, the CDR3 is TGTGCCACCAGTGTCGCAGGGAAAGAGACCCAGTACTTC. Residues: CATSVAGKETQYF.

The J gene is TRBJ1-5, the V gene TRBV30, with no clear D. Germline CDR1 reads GTSNPN; CDR2 reads SVGIG (reference sequence). Trimming removed 0 bases from V and 7 bases from J, with 10 bases in between. The CDR3 is 13 amino acids. The CDR3 DNA sequence: TGTGCCTGGAGTGTACAGCGAGGGCAGCCCCAGCATTTT. Its protein product is CAWSVQRGQPQHF.

In its sample, this clone was seen a few times. The chain combines TRBV18 with TRBJ2-2; D is perhaps TRBD1 (6 bases). Trimming stripped 4 bases from V and 2 bases from J, with 14 bases between. CDR3 size: 16 residues. From germline, CDR1 is KGHSH and CDR2 LQKENI. In DNA, the CDR3 is TGTGCCAGCTCACTAGGACAGATAACTAACACCGGGGAGCTGTTTTTT. It translates to CASSLGQITNTGELFF.

The CDR3 region is CSVEEESTEAFF. Written as DNA, the CDR3 is TGCAGCGTTGAAGAGGAGAGTACTGAAGCTTTCTTT. The V call is TRBV29-1, the J call TRBJ1-1; D not resolved. This CDR3 region has 12 residues. Germline values: CDR1 SQVTM, CDR2 ANQGSEA. V was pared by 0 bases and J by 5 bases, with 7 bases between.

This rearrangement joins TRBV3-1 (or the pseudogene TRBV3-2) to TRBJ2-3; D gene ambiguous. V lost 2 bases and J 4 bases, leaving 16 bases between the germline ends. CDR3 length equals 16 residues. Germline assignment: CDR1 LGHDT and CDR2 YNNKEL (reference sequence). CDR3 bases: TGTGCCAGCAGCCAAAATCCCCTAAACTCGGCAGATACGCAGTATTTT. This codes for CASSQNPLNSADTQYF.

The rearrangement links TRBV5-1 to TRBJ2-3; 9 nucleotides line up with TRBD2. CDR1 and CDR2 (germline): SGHRS, YFSETQ. The J segment lost 8 bases and the V segment lost 2 bases, leaving 9 bases of the junction unmatched. The CDR3 has 15 amino acids. The CDR3 protein is CASSFAGGAEGTQYF. The CDR3 DNA reads TGCGCCAGCAGCTTTGCGGGGGGGGCCGAGGGTACGCAGTATTTT.

The chain employs TRBV4-1 and TRBJ2-5, with TRBD2 matching over 7 bases. Losses at the gene ends were 4 bases for V and 5 bases for J; bases not matched to a gene: 10. The CDR3 contains 15 residues. Germline loops: CDR1 MGHRA, CDR2 YSYEKL. The CDR3 bases are TGCGCCAGCAGCCGCCCCGGGGGGTTCGGGGAGACCCAGTACTTC. Encoded protein: CASSRPGGFGETQYF.

V is TRBV6-5 and J is TRBJ1-2; D is undetermined. The CDR3 contains 13 residues. Germline V CDR1 and CDR2: MNHEY, SVGAGI. V lost 7 bases to trimming and J lost 5 bases, with 14 bases between them. The CDR3 coding sequence is TGTGCCAGCACCCCCGGGTCCCTATATGGCTACACCTTC. Translated: CASTPGSLYGYTF.

V is TRBV7-9 and J is TRBJ1-1; D might be TRBD1 (6 bases). The CDR3 sequence is 11 residues long. Germline assignment: CDR1 SEHNR and CDR2 FQNEAQ (reference sequence). The V and J ends lost 5 bases and 6 bases respectively, with 7 bases between them. The CDR3 nucleotides read TGTGCCAGCAGCGGGACACCTGAAGCTTTCTTT. As protein: CASSGTPEAFF.